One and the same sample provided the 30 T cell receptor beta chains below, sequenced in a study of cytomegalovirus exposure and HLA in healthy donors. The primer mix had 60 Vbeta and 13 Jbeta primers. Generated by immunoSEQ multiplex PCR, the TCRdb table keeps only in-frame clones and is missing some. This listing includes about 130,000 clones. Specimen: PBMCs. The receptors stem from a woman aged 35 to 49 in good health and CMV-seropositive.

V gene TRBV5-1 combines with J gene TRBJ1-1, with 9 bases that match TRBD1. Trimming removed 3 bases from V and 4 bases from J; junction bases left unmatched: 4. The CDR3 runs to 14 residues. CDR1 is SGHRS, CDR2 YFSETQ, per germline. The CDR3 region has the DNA TGCGCCAGCAGCTCTCCGGGACAGGGCACTGAAGCTTTCTTT. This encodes CASSSPGQGTEAFF.

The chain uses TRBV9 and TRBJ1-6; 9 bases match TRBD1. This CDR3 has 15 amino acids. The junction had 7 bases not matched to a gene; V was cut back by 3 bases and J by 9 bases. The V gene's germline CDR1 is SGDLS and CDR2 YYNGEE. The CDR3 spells CASSARTGASSPLHF. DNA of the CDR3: TGTGCCAGCAGCGCCAGGACAGGGGCAAGTTCACCCCTCCACTTT.

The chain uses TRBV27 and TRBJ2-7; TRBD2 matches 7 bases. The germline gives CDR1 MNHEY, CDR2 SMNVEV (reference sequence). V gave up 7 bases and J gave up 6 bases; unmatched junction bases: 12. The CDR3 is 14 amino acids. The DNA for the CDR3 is TGTGCCAGCAAAGGACTAGTTTCACACTCCGAGCAGTACTTC. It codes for CASKGLVSHSEQYF.

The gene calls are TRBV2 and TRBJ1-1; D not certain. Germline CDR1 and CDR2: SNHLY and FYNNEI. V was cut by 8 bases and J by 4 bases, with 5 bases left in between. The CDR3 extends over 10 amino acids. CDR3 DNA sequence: TGTGCCAGCGTAGCCACTGAAGCTTTCTTT. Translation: CASVATEAFF.

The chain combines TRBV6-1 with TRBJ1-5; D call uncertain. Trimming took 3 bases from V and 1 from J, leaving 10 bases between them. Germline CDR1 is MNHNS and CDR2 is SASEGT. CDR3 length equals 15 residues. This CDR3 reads CASSETDKSNQPQHF. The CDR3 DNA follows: TGTGCCAGCAGTGAGACCGACAAAAGCAATCAGCCCCAGCATTTT.

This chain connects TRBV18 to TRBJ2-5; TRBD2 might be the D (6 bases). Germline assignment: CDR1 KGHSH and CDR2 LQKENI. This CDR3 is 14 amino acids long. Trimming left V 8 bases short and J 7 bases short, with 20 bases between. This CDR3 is CASTSGGFQGTQYF. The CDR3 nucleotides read TGTGCCAGCACGAGTGGGGGGTTCCAGGGGACCCAGTACTTC.

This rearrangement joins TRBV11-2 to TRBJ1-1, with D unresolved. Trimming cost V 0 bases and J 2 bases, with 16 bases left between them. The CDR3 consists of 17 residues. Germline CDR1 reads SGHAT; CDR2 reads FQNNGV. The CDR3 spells CASSLEVRGYINTEAFF. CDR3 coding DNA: TGTGCCAGCAGCTTAGAGGTTCGGGGATACATAAACACTGAAGCTTTCTTT.

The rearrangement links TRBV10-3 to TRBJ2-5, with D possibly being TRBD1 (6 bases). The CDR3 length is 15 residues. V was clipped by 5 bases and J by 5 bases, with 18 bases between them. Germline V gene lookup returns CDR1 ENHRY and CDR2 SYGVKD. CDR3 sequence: CAISLEAGAAETQYF. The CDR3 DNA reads TGTGCCATCAGTTTGGAGGCAGGGGCTGCGGAGACCCAGTACTTC.

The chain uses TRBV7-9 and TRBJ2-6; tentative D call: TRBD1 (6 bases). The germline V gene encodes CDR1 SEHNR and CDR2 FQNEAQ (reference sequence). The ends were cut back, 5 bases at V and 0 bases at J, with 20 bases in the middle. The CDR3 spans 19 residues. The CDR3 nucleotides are TGTGCCAGCAGCGCAGGCCCGGGACACCCCTCCTCTGGGGCCAACGTCCTGACTTTC. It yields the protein CASSAGPGHPSSGANVLTF. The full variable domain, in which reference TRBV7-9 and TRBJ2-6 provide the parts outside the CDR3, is DTGVSQNPRHKITKRGQNVTFRCDPISEHNRLYWYRQTLGQGPEFLTYFQNEAQLEKSRLLSDRFSAERPKGSFSTLEIQRTEQGDSAMYLCASSAGPGHPSSGANVLTFGAGSRLTVL.

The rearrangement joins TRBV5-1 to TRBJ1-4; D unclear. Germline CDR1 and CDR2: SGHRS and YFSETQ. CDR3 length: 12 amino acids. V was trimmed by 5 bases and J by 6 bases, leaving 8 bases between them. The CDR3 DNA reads TGCGCCAGCAGAAAGGAGGATGAAAAACTGTTTTTT. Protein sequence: CASRKEDEKLFF.

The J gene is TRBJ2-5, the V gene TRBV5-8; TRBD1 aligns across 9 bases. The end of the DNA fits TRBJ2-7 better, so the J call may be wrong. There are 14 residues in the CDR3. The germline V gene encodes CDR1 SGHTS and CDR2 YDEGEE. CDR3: CASSLRQGGYEQYF. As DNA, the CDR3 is TGTGCCAGCAGCTTACGACAGGGGGGCTACGAGCAGTACTTC.

CDR3 region: CASSDLSGANVLTF. The CDR3 DNA reads TGTGCCAGCAGTGACCTTTCTGGGGCCAACGTCCTGACTTTC. The V gene is TRBV6-4, the J gene TRBJ2-6; D remains unclear. V shed 2 bases and J shed 1 base, with 3 bases lying between them. There are 14 residues in the CDR3. CDR1 and CDR2 from the germline V gene are MRHNA and SNTAGT.

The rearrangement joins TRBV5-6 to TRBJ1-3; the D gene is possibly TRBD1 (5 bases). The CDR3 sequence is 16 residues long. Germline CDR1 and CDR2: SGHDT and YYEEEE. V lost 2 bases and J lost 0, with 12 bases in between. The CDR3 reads CASSLSAGGSGNTIYF. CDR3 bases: TGTGCCAGCAGCTTATCAGCGGGGGGCTCTGGAAACACCATATATTTT.

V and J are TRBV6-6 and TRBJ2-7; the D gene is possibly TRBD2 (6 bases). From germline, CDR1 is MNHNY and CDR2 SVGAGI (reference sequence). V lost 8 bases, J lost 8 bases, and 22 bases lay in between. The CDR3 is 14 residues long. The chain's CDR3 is CASRAGGEGIKQYF. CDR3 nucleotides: TGTGCCAGCCGGGCCGGGGGAGAAGGTATCAAGCAGTACTTC.

The chain's CDR3 is CASSSTGNSPLHF. The CDR3 coding sequence is TGCGCCAGCAGTTCGACAGGGAATTCACCCCTCCACTTT. The V gene is TRBV10-1, the J gene TRBJ1-6; 7 nucleotides line up with TRBD1. The CDR3 length is 13 residues. Unmatched junction bases numbered 2, after V lost 5 bases and J lost 7 bases. The germline CDR1 and CDR2 sequences are WNHNN and SYGVQD (reference sequence).

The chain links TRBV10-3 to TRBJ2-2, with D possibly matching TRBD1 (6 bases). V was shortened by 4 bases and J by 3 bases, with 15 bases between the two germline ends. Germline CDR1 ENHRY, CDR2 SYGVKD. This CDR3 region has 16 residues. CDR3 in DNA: TGTGCCATCAGTGCCTACAGGGATGTGGACACCGGGGAGCTGTTTTTT. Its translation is CAISAYRDVDTGELFF.

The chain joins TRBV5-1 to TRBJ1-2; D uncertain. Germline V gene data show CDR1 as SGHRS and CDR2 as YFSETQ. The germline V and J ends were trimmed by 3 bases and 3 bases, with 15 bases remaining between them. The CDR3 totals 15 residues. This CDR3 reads CASSSAPTPDYGYTF. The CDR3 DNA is TGCGCCAGCAGCTCCGCCCCTACCCCTGACTATGGCTACACCTTC.

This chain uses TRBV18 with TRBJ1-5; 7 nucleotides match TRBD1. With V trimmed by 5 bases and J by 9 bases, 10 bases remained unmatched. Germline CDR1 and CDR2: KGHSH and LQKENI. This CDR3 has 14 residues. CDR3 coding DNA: TGTGCCAGCTCAAACCGGACAGGCCAGGGGCCCCAGCATTTT. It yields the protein CASSNRTGQGPQHF.

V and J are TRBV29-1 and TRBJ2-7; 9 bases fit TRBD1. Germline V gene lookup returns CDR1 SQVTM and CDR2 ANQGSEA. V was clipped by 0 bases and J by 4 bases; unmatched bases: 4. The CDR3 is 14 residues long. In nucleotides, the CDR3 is TGCAGCGTTGAAGAAATAGGACAGGGGTACGAGCAGTACTTC. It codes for CSVEEIGQGYEQYF.

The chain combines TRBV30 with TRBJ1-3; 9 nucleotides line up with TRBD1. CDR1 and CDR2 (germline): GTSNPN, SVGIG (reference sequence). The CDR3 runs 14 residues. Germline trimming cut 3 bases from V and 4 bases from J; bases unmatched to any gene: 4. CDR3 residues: CAWRDRGKGNTIYF. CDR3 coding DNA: TGTGCCTGGAGGGACAGGGGAAAGGGAAACACCATATATTTT.

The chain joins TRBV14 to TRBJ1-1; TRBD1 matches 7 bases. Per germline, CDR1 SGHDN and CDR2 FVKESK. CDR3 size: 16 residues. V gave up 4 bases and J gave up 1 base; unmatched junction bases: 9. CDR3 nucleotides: TGTGCCAGCAGCCTAAGAGGGGGCGCGAAGAACACTGAAGCTTTCTTT. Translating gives CASSLRGGAKNTEAFF.

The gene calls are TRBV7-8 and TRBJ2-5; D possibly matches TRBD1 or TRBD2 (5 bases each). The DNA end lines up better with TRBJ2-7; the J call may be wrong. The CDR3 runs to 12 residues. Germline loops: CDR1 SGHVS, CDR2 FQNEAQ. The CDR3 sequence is CASSRPGHEQYF. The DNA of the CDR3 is TGTGCCAGCAGCCGCCCGGGACACGAGCAGTACTTC.

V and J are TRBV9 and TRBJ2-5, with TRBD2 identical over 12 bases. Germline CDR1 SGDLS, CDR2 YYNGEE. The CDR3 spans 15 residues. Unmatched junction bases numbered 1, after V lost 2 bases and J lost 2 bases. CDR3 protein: CASSVLAGGQETQYF. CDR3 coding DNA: TGTGCCAGCAGCGTTCTAGCGGGAGGGCAAGAGACCCAGTACTTC.

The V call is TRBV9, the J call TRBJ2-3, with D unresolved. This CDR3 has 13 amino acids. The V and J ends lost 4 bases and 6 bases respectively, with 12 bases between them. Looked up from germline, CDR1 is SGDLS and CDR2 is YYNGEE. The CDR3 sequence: CASSTRYSDTQYF. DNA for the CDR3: TGTGCCAGCAGCACAAGATATTCCGATACGCAGTATTTT.

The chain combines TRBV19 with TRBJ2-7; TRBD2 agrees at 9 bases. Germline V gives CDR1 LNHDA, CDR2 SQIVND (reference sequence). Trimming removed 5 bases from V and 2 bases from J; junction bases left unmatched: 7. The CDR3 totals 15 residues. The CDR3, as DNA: TGTGCCAGTAGTGTTTTGGCGGGAGGGCCCTACGAGCAGTACTTC. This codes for CASSVLAGGPYEQYF.

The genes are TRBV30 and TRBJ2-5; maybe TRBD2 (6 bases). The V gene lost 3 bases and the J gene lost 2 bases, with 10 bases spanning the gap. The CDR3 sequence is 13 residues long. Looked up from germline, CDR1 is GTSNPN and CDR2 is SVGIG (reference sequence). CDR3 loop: CAWRSAGQETQYF. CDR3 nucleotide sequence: TGTGCCTGGAGATCGGCGGGACAAGAGACCCAGTACTTC.

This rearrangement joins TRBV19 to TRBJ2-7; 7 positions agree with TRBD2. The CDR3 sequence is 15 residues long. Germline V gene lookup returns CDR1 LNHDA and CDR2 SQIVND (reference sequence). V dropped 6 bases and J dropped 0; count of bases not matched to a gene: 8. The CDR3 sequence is CASSVSGHSSYEQYF. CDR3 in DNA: TGTGCCAGTAGCGTTAGCGGGCACAGCTCCTACGAGCAGTACTTC.

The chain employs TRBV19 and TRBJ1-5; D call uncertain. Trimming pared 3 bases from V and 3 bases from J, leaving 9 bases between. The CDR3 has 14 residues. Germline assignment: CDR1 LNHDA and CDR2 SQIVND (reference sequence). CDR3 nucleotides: TGTGCCAGTAGTATGGGTCGGGACAATCAGCCCCAGCATTTT. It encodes CASSMGRDNQPQHF.

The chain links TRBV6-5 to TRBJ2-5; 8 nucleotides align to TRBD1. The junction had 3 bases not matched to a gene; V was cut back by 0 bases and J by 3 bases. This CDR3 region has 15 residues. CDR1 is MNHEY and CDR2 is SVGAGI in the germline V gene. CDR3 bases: TGTGCCAGCAGTTACTCGACAGGGGACGAAGAGACCCAGTACTTC. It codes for CASSYSTGDEETQYF.

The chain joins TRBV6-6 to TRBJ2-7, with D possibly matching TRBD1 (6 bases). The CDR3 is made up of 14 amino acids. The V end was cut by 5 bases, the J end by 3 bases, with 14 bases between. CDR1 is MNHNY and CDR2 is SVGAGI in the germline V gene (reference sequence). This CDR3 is CASSRSGTNYEQYF. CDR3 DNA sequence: TGTGCCAGCAGTAGGTCCGGGACAAACTACGAGCAGTACTTC.